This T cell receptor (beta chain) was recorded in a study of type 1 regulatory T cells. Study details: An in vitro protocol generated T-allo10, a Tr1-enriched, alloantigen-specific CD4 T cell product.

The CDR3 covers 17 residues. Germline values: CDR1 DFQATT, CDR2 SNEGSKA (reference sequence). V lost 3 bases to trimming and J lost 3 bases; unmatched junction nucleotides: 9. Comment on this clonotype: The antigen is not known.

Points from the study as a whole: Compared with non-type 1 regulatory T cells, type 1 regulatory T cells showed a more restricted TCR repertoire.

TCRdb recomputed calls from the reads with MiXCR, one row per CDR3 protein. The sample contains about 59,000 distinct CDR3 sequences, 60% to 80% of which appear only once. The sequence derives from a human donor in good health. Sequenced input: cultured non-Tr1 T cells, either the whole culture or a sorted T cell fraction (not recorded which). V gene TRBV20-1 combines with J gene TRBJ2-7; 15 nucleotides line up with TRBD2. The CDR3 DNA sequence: TGCAGTGCTAGCGGGGGGACTAGCGGGAGGTTTCGCTACGAGCAGTACTTC. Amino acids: CSASGGTSGRFRYEQYF.